These 25 T cell receptor beta chains came from one sample sequenced in a study of blood T cells in healthy people across ages. A second PCR, run for about 7 to 11 cycles, used a sample-barcoded 5' primer plus a J-beta primer mix. TCRdb reanalysed the 5' RACE reads using MiXCR and keeps one entry per CDR3 protein. The sample records 780,000 or so distinct CDR3 sequences, approximately 25% being singletons. Separately, the same data were catalogued under a study of T cells of mothers and their children.

The sample was blood. The receptors here all came from a boy aged 10-17 years in good health.

The chain employs TRBV20-1 and TRBJ2-1, with 11 bases identical to TRBD2. Germline CDR1 reads DFQATT; CDR2 reads SNEGSKA (reference sequence). The CDR3 is made up of 20 amino acids. With V trimmed by 0 bases and J by 4 bases, 17 bases remained unmatched. The CDR3 reads CSARDRELAGVKGRYNEQFF. In nucleotides, the CDR3 is TGCAGTGCTAGAGACAGGGAACTAGCGGGAGTTAAGGGGAGGTACAATGAGCAGTTCTTC.

This clonotype appeared a few times. CDR3 DNA sequence: TGTGCCAGCAGTTTGGCTTTGGGGGCAGAGACCCAGTACTTC. Translating it yields CASSLALGAETQYF. This chain connects TRBV6-5 to TRBJ2-5, with D tentatively TRBD1 (6 bases). The CDR3 runs to 14 residues. Per the germline V gene, CDR1 is MNHEY and CDR2 is SVGAGI. V shed 4 bases and J shed 4 bases, with 13 bases lying between them.

The chain has TRBV2 and TRBJ1-6; 7 bases match TRBD1. V trimming: 6 bases; J trimming: 5 bases; junction bases outside the gene matches: 7. This CDR3 spans 15 amino acids. Looked up from germline, CDR1 is SNHLY and CDR2 is FYNNEI. The CDR3 nucleotides read TGTGCCAGCAGACTAACAGGGGTCGATAATTCACCCCTCCACTTT. Translating it yields CASRLTGVDNSPLHF.

This clonotype occurred a few times. CDR3 amino acids: CSAPRLAGGSETQYF. As DNA, the CDR3 is TGCAGTGCTCCCCGACTAGCGGGGGGTAGCGAGACCCAGTACTTC. The V gene is TRBV20-1, the J gene TRBJ2-5; 13 nucleotides line up with TRBD2. The CDR3 covers 15 residues. After removal of 5 bases from V and 5 bases from J, the junction contained 8 bases not matched to a gene. Germline-derived CDR1 and CDR2 are DFQATT and SNEGSKA (reference sequence).

The V call is TRBV20-1, the J call TRBJ2-7; no clear D gene. Trimming left V 6 bases short and J 0 bases short, with 12 bases between. The germline V gene encodes CDR1 DFQATT and CDR2 SNEGSKA (reference sequence). The CDR3 sequence is 13 residues long. The CDR3 region has the DNA TGCAGTGCGTTGTGGTCGATCTCCTACGAGCAGTACTTC. This translates into CSALWSISYEQYF.

V gene TRBV28 combines with J gene TRBJ1-1, with D hard to call. The CDR3 runs to 13 residues. V gave up 5 bases and J gave up 2 bases, with 9 bases separating them. Germline V lookup: CDR1 MDHEN, CDR2 SYDVKM. The CDR3 loop reads CASSQTLNTEAFF. The CDR3 coding sequence is TGTGCCAGCAGTCAGACACTAAACACTGAAGCTTTCTTT.

In this sample, this clonotype turned up many times. V is TRBV7-2 and J is TRBJ2-1; a possible D gene is TRBD2 (6 bases). Germline CDR1 and CDR2: SGHTA and FQGNSA. The CDR3 extends over 16 amino acids. V was trimmed by 1 base and J by 0 bases, leaving 10 bases between them. The CDR3 region has the DNA TGTGCCAGCAGCTTAGTGGGGGGAGACTCCTACAATGAGCAGTTCTTC. Translated, it gives CASSLVGGDSYNEQFF.

The genes are TRBV15 and TRBJ2-5; D is uncertain. The DNA end favors TRBJ2-1, so the J call may be wrong. CDR3 length equals 12 residues. Germline CDR1 reads LNHNV; CDR2 reads YYDKDF (reference sequence). CDR3 residues: CATRGTDNEQFF. CDR3 nucleotide sequence: TGTGCCACCAGGGGCACCGACAATGAGCAGTTCTTC.

This chain links TRBV28 with TRBJ1-2; D may be TRBD1 (6 bases). The CDR3 runs to 14 residues. CDR1 is MDHEN, CDR2 SYDVKM, per germline. V lost 2 bases and J 7 bases, leaving 14 bases between the germline ends. The CDR3 loop reads CASSLRQEVPGYTF. The CDR3 DNA is TGTGCCAGCAGTTTAAGACAGGAAGTTCCTGGCTACACCTTC.

V gene TRBV27 combines with J gene TRBJ2-6, with D perhaps TRBD2 (7 bases). V dropped 6 bases and J dropped 2 bases, with 11 bases sitting between them. The CDR3 loop spans 15 amino acids. Germline V CDR1 and CDR2: MNHEY, SMNVEV (reference sequence). The CDR3 loop reads CASRVGGPGANVLTF. CDR3 nucleotide sequence: TGTGCCAGCAGGGTCGGGGGGCCTGGGGCCAACGTCCTGACTTTC.

The rearrangement joins TRBV15 to TRBJ2-5; D ambiguous. The DNA end is more similar to TRBJ2-7, so the J call may be wrong. Germline V gives CDR1 LNHNV, CDR2 YYDKDF (reference sequence). The CDR3 runs 13 residues. DNA of the CDR3: TGTGCCACCAGCAGTGAGGTCACCTACGAGCAGTACTTC. It yields the protein CATSSEVTYEQYF.

V and J are TRBV20-1 and TRBJ2-5; 7 nucleotides agree with TRBD2. The germline CDR1 and CDR2 sequences are DFQATT and SNEGSKA (reference sequence). Germline trimming cut 6 bases from V and 5 bases from J; bases unmatched to any gene: 9. CDR3 length: 13 residues. The CDR3 protein is CSATRAGLETQYF. The CDR3 coding sequence is TGCAGTGCAACCAGAGCGGGGCTGGAGACCCAGTACTTC.

The sample holds one count of this clonotype. The rearrangement uses TRBV4-2 and TRBJ2-5; TRBD2 aligns across 7 bases. The J call may be in error: the DNA end matches TRBJ2-7 better. The CDR3 spans 14 residues. CDR1 is LGHNA and CDR2 is YNFKEQ in the germline V gene. CDR3 residues: CASSQEQAGTEQYF. In DNA, the CDR3 is TGTGCCAGCAGCCAAGAGCAAGCGGGGACCGAGCAGTACTTC.

The chain carries TRBV6-2 or TRBV6-3 and TRBJ1-5; D ambiguous. The V gene lost 8 bases and the J gene lost 0 bases, with 11 bases spanning the gap. Germline CDR1 is MNHEY and CDR2 is SVGEGT. The CDR3 contains 14 residues. The CDR3, as DNA: TGTGCCAGCCAAAACGCGTATAGCAATCAGCCCCAGCATTTT. Its translation: CASQNAYSNQPQHF.

The rearrangement links TRBV11-2 to TRBJ2-7; possibly TRBD1 for D (5 bases). The CDR3 extends over 15 amino acids. Germline V CDR1 and CDR2: SGHAT, FQNNGV. Trimming removed 3 bases at V and 3 bases at J, with 15 bases between. The CDR3 sequence is CASSFLSQGGYEQYF. The DNA for the CDR3 is TGTGCCAGCAGCTTTTTGAGTCAGGGTGGCTACGAGCAGTACTTC.

This clonotype appeared a few times. CDR3 loop: CASSFRDRGNNQPQHF. The CDR3 region has the DNA TGTGCCAGCAGTTTTCGGGACAGGGGAAACAATCAGCCCCAGCATTTT. The genes are TRBV28 and TRBJ1-5; 10 bases line up with TRBD1. With 3 bases clipped from V and 3 bases from J, the junction kept 5 bases outside the gene matches. The CDR3 length is 16 residues. Germline CDR1 reads MDHEN; CDR2 reads SYDVKM.

This chain connects TRBV5-1 to TRBJ2-5; 8 positions agree with TRBD2. Near its end, the DNA agrees better with TRBJ2-1, so the J call may be wrong. The V gene's germline CDR1 is SGHRS and CDR2 YFSETQ. The CDR3 is made up of 16 amino acids. DNA of the CDR3: TGCGCCAGCAGCTCGGCTATCGGGGGGGCCTTCGATGAGCAGTTCTTC. Translating it yields CASSSAIGGAFDEQFF.

This clonotype was seen more than once but under ten times. The genes are TRBV7-8 and TRBJ2-5; 8 bases match TRBD2. The DNA end lines up better with TRBJ2-1; the J call may be wrong. Germline lookup yields CDR1 SGHVS and CDR2 FQNEAQ. The CDR3 runs to 16 residues. The CDR3 coding sequence is TGTGCCAGCAGCCCGCTCACGGGGGGGCCTCAGGGGGAGCAGTTCTTC. Translation: CASSPLTGGPQGEQFF.

A few counts support this clonotype. The chain combines TRBV29-1 with TRBJ2-1; tentatively, D is TRBD1 (5 bases). Trimming removed 4 bases at V and 6 bases at J, with 16 bases between. CDR1 and CDR2 from the germline V gene are SQVTM and ANQGSEA. The length of the CDR3 is 14 residues. For the CDR3, the DNA is TGCAGCGTTGTAAGGCAGGGTCCGCTCAATGAGCAGTTCTTC. It yields the protein CSVVRQGPLNEQFF.

The CDR3 nucleotides read TGTGCCAGCAGCCACAGGGTTTCGAGTGGCTACACCTTC. Residues: CASSHRVSSGYTF. V gene TRBV11-2 combines with J gene TRBJ1-2; perhaps TRBD1 as D (6 bases). Germline V lookup: CDR1 SGHAT, CDR2 FQNNGV. Between the trimmed V and J ends, which lost 5 bases and 7 bases, there was a span of 14 bases. The CDR3 has 13 residues.

V gene TRBV6-2 or TRBV6-3 combines with J gene TRBJ2-5, with 8 bases identical to TRBD2. The length of the CDR3 is 17 residues. Germline-derived CDR1 and CDR2 are MNHEY and SVGEGT. Trimming removed 0 bases from V and 3 bases from J; junction bases left unmatched: 9. The CDR3 loop is CASSYSMISGDEETQYF. In DNA, the CDR3 is TGTGCCAGCAGTTACTCGATGATTAGCGGGGACGAAGAGACCCAGTACTTC.

This rearrangement joins TRBV12-3 or TRBV12-4 to TRBJ1-4; 7 nucleotides align to TRBD1. V was pared by 7 bases and J by 7 bases, with 9 bases of the junction left unmatched. The CDR3 runs 14 residues. The CDR3 nucleotides read TGTGCCAGCACCAACACAGGGGTGACTGAAAAACTGTTTTTT. As protein: CASTNTGVTEKLFF.

Details on this clonotype: This may be a read error: a much more frequent sequence differs by one nucleotide. This sequence joins TRBV28 and TRBJ2-1; D call uncertain. Per germline, CDR1 MDHEN and CDR2 SYDVKM. The V end lost 7 bases, the J end lost 5 bases, and 9 bases lay between the germline ends. CDR3 size: 12 residues. The CDR3 DNA sequence: TGTGCCAGCACGAGGATAAACAATGAGCAGTTCTTC. Protein sequence: CASTRINNEQFF.

This clonotype came up a few times. This sequence joins TRBV7-6 and TRBJ2-1; TRBD2 matches 9 bases. This CDR3 region has 18 residues. Germline V gene sequence: CDR1 SGHVS, CDR2 FNYEAQ. With 0 bases clipped from V and 2 bases from J, the junction kept 8 bases outside the gene matches. CDR3 in DNA: TGTGCCAGCAGCTTAGCTCCACAGAGCGGGGGGACCTACAATGAGCAGTTCTTC. It specifies CASSLAPQSGGTYNEQFF.

The table lists this clonotype with a few counts. This chain uses TRBV6-6 with TRBJ2-1; 7 bases agree with TRBD2. The J call is doubtful: the DNA matches TRBJ2-7 better. Germline loops: CDR1 MNHNY, CDR2 SVGAGI (reference sequence). CDR3 length: 15 residues. The CDR3 loop is CASSFGLAVSYEQYF. CDR3 nucleotide sequence: TGTGCCAGCAGTTTCGGTCTAGCGGTATCCTACGAGCAGTACTTC.